This T cell receptor beta chain was found in a study of T-cell reconstitution after alpha-beta-depleted transplantation in children. Trimming took off 0 bases at V and 7 bases at J, with 9 bases between the two ends. The CDR3 totals 13 residues. The germline gives CDR1 SGHRS, CDR2 YFSETQ. Unique molecular identifiers were used to barcode this TCRbeta library. MiXCR was run by TCRdb on the PCR reads, yielding one entry per CDR3 protein. The sample shows approximately 300,000 distinct CDR3 sequences, roughly 7.8% of them seen only once. Findings and caveats of the study: Newly produced T cells mostly accounted for T-cell counts and diversity one year post-transplant.

Comments on this clonotype: The target antigen is unknown.

This rearrangement joins TRBV5-1 to TRBJ2-3; D unclear. This sequence was found in a female patient aged 2-15 years who had a stem cell transplant for Fanconi anemia, so the T cells may come from the graft donor. The sequencing used peripheral blood, collected 360 days after TCRalphabeta/CD19-depleted stem cell transplant. CDR3 sequence: CASSLAVDYTQYF. The CDR3 bases are TGCGCCAGCAGCTTGGCCGTTGATTATACGCAGTATTTT.